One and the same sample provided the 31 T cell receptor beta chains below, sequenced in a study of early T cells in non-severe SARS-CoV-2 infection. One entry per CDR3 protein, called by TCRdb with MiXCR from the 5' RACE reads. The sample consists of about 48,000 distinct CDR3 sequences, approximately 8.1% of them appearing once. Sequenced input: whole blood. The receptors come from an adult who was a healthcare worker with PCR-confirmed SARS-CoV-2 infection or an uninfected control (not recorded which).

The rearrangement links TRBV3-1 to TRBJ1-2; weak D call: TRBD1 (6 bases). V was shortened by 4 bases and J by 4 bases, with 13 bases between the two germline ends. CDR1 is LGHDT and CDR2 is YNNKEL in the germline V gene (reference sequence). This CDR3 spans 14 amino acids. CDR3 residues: CASSLQGSFYGYTF. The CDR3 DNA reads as TGTGCCAGCAGCCTACAGGGTTCATTCTATGGCTACACCTTC.

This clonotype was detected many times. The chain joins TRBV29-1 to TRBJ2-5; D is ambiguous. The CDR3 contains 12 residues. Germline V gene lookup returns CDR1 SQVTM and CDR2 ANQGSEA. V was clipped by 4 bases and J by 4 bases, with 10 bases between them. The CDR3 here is CSVVSWGETQYF. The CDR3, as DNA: TGCAGCGTTGTATCCTGGGGAGAGACCCAGTACTTC.

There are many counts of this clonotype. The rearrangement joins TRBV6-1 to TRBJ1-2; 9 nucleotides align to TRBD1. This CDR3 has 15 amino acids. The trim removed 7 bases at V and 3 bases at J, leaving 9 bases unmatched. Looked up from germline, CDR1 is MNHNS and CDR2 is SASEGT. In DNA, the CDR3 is TGTGCCAGCACCTCACTCGACAGGGGGGACTATGGCTACACCTTC. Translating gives CASTSLDRGDYGYTF.

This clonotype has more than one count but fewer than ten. The CDR3 bases are TGTGCCAGCAGTTTATTAGGGCAGGGGGATGGCTACACCTTC. This sequence encodes CASSLLGQGDGYTF. This chain uses TRBV28 with TRBJ1-2; 7 positions agree with TRBD1. Germline V lookup: CDR1 MDHEN, CDR2 SYDVKM. This CDR3 region has 14 residues. V was pared by 1 base and J by 6 bases, with 5 bases of the junction left unmatched.

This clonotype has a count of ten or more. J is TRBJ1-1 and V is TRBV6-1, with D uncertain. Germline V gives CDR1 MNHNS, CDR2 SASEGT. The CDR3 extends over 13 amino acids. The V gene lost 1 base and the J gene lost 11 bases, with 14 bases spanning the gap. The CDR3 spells CASSEGRVYWAFF. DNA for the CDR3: TGTGCCAGCAGTGAAGGGAGGGTGTATTGGGCTTTCTTT.

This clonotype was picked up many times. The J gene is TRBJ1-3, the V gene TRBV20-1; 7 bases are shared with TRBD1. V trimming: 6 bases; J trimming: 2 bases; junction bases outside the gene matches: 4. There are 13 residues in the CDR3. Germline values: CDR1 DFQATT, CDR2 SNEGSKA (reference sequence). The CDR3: CSATQGAGNTIYF. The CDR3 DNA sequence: TGCAGTGCCACCCAGGGGGCTGGAAACACCATATATTTT.

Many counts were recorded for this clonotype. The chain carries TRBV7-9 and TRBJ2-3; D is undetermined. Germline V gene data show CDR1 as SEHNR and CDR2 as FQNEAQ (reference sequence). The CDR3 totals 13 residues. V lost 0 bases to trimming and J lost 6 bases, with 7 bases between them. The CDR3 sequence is CASSLAGDDTQYF. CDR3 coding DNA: TGTGCCAGCAGCTTAGCCGGTGACGATACGCAGTATTTT.

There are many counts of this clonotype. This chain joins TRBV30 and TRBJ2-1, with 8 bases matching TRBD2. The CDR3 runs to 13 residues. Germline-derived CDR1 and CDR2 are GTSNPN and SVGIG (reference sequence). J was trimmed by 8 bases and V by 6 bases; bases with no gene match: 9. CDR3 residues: CACGTRSFYEQFF. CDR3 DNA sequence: TGTGCCTGCGGGACTAGATCGTTCTATGAGCAGTTCTTC. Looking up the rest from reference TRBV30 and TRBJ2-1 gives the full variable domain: SQTIHQWPATLVQPVGSPLSLECTVEGTSNPNLYWYRQAAGRGLQLLFYSVGIGQISSEVPQNLSASRPQDRQFILSSKKLLLSDSGFYLCACGTRSFYEQFFGPGTRLTVL.

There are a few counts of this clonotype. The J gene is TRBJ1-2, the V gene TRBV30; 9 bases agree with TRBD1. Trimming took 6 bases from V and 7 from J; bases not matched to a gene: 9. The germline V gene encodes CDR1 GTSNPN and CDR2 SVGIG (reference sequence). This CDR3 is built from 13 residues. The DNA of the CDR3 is TGTGCCTGCAACCCGGGACAGGGATTTGGCTACACCTTC. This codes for CACNPGQGFGYTF.

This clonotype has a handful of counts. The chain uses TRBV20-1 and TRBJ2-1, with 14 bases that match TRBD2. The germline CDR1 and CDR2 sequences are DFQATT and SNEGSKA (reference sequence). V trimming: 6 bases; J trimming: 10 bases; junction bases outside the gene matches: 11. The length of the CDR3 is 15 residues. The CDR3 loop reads CSALRLAGGPNEQFF. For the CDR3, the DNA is TGCAGTGCCCTTCGACTAGCGGGGGGGCCGAACGAGCAGTTCTTC.

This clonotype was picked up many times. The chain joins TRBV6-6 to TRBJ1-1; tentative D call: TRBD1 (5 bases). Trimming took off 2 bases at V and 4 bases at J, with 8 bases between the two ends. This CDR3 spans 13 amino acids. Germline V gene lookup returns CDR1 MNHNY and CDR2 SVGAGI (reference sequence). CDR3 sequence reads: CASSYGTGTEAFF. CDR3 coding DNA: TGTGCCAGCAGTTACGGGACCGGCACTGAAGCTTTCTTT.

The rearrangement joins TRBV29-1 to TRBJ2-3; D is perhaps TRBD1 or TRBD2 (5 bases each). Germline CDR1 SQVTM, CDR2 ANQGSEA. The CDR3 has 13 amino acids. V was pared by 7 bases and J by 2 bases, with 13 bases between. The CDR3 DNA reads TGCAGCGCCCAGAGGGGCCCCACAGATACGCAGTATTTT. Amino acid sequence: CSAQRGPTDTQYF.

The CDR3 is CASSPPGPKEKLFF. The CDR3 nucleotides read TGTGCCAGCAGCCCGCCAGGGCCGAAAGAAAAACTGTTTTTT. The chain combines TRBV7-9 with TRBJ1-4; D may be TRBD1 (5 bases). The germline V gene has CDR1 SEHNR and CDR2 FQNEAQ (reference sequence). This CDR3 spans 14 amino acids. V was clipped by 5 bases and J by 8 bases, with 15 bases between them.

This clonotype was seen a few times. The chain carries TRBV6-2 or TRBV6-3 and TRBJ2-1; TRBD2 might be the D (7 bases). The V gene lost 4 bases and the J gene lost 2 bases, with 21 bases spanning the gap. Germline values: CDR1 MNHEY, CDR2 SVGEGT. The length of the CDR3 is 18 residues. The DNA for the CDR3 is TGTGCCAGCAGTTCACACCAAAAGGGGGGGCGCCCCTACAATGAGCAGTTCTTC. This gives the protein CASSSHQKGGRPYNEQFF.

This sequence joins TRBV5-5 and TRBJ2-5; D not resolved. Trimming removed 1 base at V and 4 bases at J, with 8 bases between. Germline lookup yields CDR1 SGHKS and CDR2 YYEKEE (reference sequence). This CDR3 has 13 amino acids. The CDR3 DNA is TGTGCCAGCAGCTTGTCGGTTGCAGAGACCCAGTACTTC. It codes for CASSLSVAETQYF.

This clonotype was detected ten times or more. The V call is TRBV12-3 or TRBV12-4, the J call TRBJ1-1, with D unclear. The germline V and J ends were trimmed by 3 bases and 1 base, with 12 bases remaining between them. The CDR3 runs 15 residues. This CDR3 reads CASSFRKSSNTEAFF. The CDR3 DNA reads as TGTGCCAGCAGTTTCAGGAAATCTTCGAACACTGAAGCTTTCTTT.

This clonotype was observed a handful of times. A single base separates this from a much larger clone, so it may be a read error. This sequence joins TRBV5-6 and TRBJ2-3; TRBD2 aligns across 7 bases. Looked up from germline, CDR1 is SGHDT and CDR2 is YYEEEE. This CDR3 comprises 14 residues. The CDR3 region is CVSTMEASGDTQYF. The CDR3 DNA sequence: TGTGTCAGCACCATGGAGGCTAGCGGAGATACGCAGTATTTT.

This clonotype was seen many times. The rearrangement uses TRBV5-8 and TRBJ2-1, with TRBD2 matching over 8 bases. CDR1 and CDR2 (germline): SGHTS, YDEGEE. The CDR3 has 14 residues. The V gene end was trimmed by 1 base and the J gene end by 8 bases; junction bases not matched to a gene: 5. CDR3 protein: CASSLIGGAYEQFF. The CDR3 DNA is TGTGCCAGCAGCTTGATCGGGGGGGCTTATGAGCAGTTCTTC.

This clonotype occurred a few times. The CDR3 nucleotides read TGTGCCAGCAGCCGGGGAGCCAGCGAAGATACGCAGTATTTT. Translated, it gives CASSRGASEDTQYF. This chain connects TRBV7-2 to TRBJ2-3; perhaps TRBD2 as D (5 bases). The CDR3 runs to 14 residues. Trimming cost V 5 bases and J 5 bases, with 14 bases left between them. In germline, CDR1 is SGHTA, CDR2 FQGNSA.

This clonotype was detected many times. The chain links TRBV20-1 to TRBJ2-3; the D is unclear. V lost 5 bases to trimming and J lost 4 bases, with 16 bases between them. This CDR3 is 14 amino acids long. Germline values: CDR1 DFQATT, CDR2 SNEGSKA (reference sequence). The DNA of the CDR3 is TGCAGTGCTGTGGACCGCCGGTGGCCAGATACGCAGTATTTT. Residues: CSAVDRRWPDTQYF.

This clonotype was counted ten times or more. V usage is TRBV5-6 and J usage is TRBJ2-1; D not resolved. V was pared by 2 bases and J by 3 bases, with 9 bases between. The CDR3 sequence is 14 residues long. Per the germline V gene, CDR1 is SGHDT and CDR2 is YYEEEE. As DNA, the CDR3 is TGTGCCAGCAGCTTAAGAGGCGACTACAATGAGCAGTTCTTC. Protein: CASSLRGDYNEQFF.

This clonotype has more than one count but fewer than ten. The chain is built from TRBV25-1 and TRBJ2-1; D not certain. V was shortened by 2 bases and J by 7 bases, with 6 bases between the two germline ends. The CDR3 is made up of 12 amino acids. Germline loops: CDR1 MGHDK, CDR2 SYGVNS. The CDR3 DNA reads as TGTGCCAGCAGTGAAAAGGGAAATGAGCAGTTCTTC. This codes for CASSEKGNEQFF.

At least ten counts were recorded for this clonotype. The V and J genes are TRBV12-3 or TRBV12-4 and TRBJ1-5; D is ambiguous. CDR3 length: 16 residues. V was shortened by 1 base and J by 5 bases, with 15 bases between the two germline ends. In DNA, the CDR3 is TGTGCCAGCAGTTTAGGGCCCGGGTACGGCGATCAGCCCCAGCATTTT. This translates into CASSLGPGYGDQPQHF.

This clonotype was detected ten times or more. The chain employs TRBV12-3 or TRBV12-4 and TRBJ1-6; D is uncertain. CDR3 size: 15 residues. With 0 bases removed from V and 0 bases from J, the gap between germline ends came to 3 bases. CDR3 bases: TGTGCCAGCAGTTTAGCAAGCTCCTATAATTCACCCCTCCACTTT. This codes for CASSLASSYNSPLHF.

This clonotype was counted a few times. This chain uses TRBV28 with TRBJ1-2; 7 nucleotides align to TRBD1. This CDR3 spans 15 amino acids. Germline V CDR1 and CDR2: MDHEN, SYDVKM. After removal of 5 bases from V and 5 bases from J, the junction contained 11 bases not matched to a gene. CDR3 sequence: CASSPPTTGIYGYTF. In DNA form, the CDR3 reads TGTGCCAGCAGTCCACCAACGACAGGGATTTATGGCTACACCTTC.

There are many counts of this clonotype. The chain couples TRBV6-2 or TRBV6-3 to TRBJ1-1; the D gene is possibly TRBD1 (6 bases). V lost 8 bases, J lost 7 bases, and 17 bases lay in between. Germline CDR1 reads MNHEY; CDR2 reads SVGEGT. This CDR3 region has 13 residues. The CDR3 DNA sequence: TGTGCCAGCGCGGGACACCGGGGGTTTGAAGCTTTCTTT. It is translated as CASAGHRGFEAFF.

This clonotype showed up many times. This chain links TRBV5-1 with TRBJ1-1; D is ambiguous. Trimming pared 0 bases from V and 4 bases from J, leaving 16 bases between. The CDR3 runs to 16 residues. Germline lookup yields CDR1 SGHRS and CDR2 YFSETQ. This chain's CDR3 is CASSLGAVGLRTEAFF. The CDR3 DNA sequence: TGCGCCAGCAGCTTGGGAGCGGTGGGTCTGCGCACTGAAGCTTTCTTT.

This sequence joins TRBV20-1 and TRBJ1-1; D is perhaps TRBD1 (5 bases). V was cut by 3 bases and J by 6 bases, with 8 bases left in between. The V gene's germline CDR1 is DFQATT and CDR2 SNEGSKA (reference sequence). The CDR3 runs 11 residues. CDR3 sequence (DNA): TGCAGTGCTAGGGGGCAGGCTGAAGCTTTCTTT. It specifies CSARGQAEAFF.

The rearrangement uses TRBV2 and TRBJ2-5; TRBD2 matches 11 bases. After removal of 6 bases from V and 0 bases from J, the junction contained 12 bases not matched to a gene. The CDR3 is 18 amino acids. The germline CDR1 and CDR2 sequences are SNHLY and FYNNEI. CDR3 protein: CASSPTPDSGGDQETQYF. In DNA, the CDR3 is TGTGCCAGCAGCCCAACCCCCGATAGCGGGGGGGACCAAGAGACCCAGTACTTC.

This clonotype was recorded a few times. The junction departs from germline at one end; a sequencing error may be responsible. Here the CDR3 reads CAGRTPGQTYGYTF. The CDR3 region has the DNA TGTGCCGGCAGAACTCCGGGACAGACCTATGGCTACACCTTC. This rearrangement joins TRBV6-5 to TRBJ1-2; TRBD1 matches 7 bases. The CDR3 is 14 residues long. Germline CDR1 reads MNHEY; CDR2 reads SVGAGI.

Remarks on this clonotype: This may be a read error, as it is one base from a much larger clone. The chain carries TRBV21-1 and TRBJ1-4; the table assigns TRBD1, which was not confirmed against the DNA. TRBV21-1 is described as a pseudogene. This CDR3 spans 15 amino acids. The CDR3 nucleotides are TGTGCCAGCAGCAAAGTGAGCCGGGTTCGTGAAAAACTGTATTTT. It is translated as CASSKVSRVREKLYF.